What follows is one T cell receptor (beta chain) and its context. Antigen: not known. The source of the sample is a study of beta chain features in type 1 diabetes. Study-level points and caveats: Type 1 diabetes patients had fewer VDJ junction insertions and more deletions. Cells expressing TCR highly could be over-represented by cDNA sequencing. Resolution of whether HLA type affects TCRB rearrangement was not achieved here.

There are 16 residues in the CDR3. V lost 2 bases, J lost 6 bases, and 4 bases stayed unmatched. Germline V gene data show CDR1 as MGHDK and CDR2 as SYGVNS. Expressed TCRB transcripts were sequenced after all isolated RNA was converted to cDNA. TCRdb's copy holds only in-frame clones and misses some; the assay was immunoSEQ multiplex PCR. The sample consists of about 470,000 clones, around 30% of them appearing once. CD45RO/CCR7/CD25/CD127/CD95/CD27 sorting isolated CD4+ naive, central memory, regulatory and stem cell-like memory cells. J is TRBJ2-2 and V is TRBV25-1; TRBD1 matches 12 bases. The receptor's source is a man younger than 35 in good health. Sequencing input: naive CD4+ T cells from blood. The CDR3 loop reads CASSEVGTGGSGELFF. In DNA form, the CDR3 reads TGTGCCAGCAGTGAAGTAGGGACAGGGGGCTCCGGGGAGCTGTTTTTT.